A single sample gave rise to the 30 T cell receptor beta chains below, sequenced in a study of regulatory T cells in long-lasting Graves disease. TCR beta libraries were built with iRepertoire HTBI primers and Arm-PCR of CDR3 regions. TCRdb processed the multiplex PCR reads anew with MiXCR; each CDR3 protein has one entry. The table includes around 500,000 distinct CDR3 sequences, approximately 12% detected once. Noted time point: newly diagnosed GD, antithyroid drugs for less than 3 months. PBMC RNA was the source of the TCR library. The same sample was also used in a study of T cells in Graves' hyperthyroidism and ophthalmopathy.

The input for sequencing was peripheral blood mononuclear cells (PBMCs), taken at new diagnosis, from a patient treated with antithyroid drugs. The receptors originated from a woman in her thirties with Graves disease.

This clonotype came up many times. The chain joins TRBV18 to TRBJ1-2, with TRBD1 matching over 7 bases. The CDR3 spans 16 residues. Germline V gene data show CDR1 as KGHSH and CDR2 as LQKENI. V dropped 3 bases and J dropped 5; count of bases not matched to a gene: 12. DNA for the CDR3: TGTGCCAGCTCACCGATAAAGGGGGCAGTGCCTTATGGCTACACCTTC. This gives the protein CASSPIKGAVPYGYTF.

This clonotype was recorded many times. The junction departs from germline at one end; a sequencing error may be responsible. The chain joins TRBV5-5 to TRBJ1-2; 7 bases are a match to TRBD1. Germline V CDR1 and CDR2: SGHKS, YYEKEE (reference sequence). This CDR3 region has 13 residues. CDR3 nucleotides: TGTGCCAGCAGCTCCCCCGGGACAGACATAGCCCCGTTC. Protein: CASSSPGTDIAPF.

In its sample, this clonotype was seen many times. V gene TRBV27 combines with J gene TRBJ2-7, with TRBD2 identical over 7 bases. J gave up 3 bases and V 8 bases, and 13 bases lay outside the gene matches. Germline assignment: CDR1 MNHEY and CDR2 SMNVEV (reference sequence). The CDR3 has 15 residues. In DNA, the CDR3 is TGTGCCAGCTCCCCTTATGGCGGGAGTGGCTACGAGCAGTACTTC. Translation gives CASSPYGGSGYEQYF.

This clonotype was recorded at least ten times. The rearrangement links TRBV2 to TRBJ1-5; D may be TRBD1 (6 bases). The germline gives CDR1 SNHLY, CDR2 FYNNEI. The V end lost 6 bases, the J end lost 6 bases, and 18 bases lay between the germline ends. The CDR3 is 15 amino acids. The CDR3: CASRGGGRGGQPQHF. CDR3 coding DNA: TGTGCCAGCAGGGGAGGAGGCAGGGGAGGTCAGCCCCAGCATTTT.

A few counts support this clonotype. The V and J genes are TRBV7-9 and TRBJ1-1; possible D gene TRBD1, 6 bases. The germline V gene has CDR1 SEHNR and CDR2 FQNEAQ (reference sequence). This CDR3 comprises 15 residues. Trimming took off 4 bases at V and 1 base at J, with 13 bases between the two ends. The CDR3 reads CASSSYRAKNTEAFF. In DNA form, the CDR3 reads TGTGCCAGCAGCTCTTACAGGGCTAAGAACACTGAAGCTTTCTTT. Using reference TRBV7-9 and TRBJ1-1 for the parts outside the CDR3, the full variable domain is DTGVSQNPRHKITKRGQNVTFRCDPISEHNRLYWYRQTLGQGPEFLTYFQNEAQLEKSRLLSDRFSAERPKGSFSTLEIQRTEQGDSAMYLCASSSYRAKNTEAFFGQGTRLTVV.

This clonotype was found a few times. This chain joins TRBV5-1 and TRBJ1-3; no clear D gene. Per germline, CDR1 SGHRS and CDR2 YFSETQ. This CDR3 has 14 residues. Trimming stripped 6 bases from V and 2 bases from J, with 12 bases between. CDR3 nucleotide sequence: TGCGCCAGCAAGGAGTTTTTGGCTGGAAACACCATATATTTT. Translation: CASKEFLAGNTIYF.

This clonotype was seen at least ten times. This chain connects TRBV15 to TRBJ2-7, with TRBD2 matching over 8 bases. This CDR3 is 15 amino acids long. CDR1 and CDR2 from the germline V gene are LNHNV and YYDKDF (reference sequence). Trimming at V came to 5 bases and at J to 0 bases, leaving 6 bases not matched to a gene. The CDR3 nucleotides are TGTGCCACCAGCGTCAACGGGAGGGCCTCCTACGAGCAGTACTTC. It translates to CATSVNGRASYEQYF.

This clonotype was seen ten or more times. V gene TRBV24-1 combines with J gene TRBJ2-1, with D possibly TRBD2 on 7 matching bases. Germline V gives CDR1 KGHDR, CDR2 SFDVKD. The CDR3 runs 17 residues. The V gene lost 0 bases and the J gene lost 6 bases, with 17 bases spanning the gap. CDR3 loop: CATSDLGGLRGGNEQFF. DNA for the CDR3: TGTGCCACCAGTGATTTGGGGGGACTAAGGGGGGGCAATGAGCAGTTCTTC.

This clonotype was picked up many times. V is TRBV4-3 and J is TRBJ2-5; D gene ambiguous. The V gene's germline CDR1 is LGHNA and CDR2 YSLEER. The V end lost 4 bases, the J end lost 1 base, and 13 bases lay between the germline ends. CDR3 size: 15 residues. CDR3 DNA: TGCGCCAGCAGCCGGCTCTTGAGTGCCCAAGAGACCCAGTACTTC. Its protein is CASSRLLSAQETQYF.

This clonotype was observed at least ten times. The CDR3 DNA follows: TGTGCCAGCAGTCGCAATGTCGCCGGGACACGGGGGACATTAGGGGCCCAGTACTTC. Translating it yields CASSRNVAGTRGTLGAQYF. The chain combines TRBV6-2 or TRBV6-3 with TRBJ2-5; TRBD1 or TRBD2 may be the D gene (6 bases each). V dropped 5 bases and J dropped 9 bases, with 34 bases sitting between them. The germline CDR1 and CDR2 sequences are MNHEY and SVGEGT. The CDR3 has 19 amino acids.

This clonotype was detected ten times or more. The CDR3 sequence is CASSLREWADTQYF. The DNA of the CDR3 is TGTGCCAGCAGTTTGCGGGAGTGGGCAGATACGCAGTATTTT. The V call is TRBV12-3 or TRBV12-4, the J call TRBJ2-3; 7 bases match TRBD2. With V trimmed by 3 bases and J by 4 bases, 4 bases remained unmatched. The CDR3 extends over 14 amino acids.

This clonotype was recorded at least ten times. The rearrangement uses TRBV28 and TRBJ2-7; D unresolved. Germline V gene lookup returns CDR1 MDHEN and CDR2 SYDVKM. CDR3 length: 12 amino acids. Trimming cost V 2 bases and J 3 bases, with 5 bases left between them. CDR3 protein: CASSLPYYEQYF. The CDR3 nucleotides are TGTGCCAGCAGTTTACCCTACTACGAGCAGTACTTC.

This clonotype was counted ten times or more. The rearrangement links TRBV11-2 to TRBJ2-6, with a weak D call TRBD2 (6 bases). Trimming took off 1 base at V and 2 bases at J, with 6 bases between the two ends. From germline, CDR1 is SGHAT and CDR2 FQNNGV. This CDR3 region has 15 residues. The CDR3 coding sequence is TGTGCCAGCAGCTTAGGGGGGGCTGGGGCCAACGTCCTGACTTTC. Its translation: CASSLGGAGANVLTF.

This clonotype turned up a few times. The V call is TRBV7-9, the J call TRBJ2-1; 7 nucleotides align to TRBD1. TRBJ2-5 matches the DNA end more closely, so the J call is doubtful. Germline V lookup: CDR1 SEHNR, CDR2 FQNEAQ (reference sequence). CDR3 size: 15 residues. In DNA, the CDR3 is TGTGCCAGCAGCTTCCCGACAGGGAGCGAAGAGACCCAGTACTTC. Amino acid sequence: CASSFPTGSEETQYF.

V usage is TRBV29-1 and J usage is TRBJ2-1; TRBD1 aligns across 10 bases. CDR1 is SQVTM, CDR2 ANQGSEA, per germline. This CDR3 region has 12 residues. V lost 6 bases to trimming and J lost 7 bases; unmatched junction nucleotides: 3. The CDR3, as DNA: TGCAGCGTGCCGGGACAGGGGAATGAGCAGTTCTTC. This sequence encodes CSVPGQGNEQFF.

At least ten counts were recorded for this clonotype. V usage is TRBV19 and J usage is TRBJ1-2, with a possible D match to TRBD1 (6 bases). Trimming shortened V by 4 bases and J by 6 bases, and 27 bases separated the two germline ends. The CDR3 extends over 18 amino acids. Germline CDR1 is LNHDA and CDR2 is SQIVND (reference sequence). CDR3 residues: CASSTITAGYRVGNGYTF. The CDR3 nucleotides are TGTGCCAGTAGTACAATTACGGCCGGATACAGGGTCGGGAATGGCTACACCTTC.

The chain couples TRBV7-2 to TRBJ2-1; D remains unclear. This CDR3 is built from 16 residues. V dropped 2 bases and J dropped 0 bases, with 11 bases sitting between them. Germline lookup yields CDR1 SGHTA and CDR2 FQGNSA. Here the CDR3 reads CASSLIDASSYNEQFF. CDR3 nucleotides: TGTGCCAGCAGCTTAATTGATGCGAGCTCCTACAATGAGCAGTTCTTC. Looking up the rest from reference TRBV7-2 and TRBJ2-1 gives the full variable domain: GAGVSQSPSNKVTEKGKDVELRCDPISGHTALYWYRQSLGQGLEFLIYFQGNSAPDKSGLPSDRFSAERTGGSVSTLTIQRTQQEDSAVYLCASSLIDASSYNEQFFGPGTRLTVL.

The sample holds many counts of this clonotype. CDR3 DNA sequence: TGTGCCAGCTCACCCCAAAATCAGGGAAACACTGAAGCTTTCTTT. This encodes CASSPQNQGNTEAFF. The gene calls are TRBV18 and TRBJ1-1, with D possibly TRBD1 on 5 matching bases. CDR1 and CDR2 (germline): KGHSH, LQKENI. The CDR3 extends over 15 amino acids. The V gene lost 3 bases and the J gene lost 2 bases, with 13 bases spanning the gap.

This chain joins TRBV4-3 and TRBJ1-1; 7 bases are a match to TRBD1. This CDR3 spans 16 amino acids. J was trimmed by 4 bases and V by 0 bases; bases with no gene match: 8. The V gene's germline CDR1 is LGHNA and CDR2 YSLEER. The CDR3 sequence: CASSQEGGRLATEAFF. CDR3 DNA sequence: TGCGCCAGCAGCCAAGAAGGGGGCCGGTTAGCCACTGAAGCTTTCTTT.

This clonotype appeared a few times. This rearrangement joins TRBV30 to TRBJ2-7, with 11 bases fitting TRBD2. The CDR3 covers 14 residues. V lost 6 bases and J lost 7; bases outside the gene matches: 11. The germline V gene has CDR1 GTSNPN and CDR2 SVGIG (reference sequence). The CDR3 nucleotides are TGTGCCTGTCGACTAGCGGGATTTTCGCTGGAGCAGTACTTC. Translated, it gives CACRLAGFSLEQYF.

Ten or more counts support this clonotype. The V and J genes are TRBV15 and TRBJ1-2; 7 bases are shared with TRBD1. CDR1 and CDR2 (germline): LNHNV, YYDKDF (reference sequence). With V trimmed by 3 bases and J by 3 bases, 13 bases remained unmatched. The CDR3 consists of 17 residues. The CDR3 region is CATSSRPGTDLYYGYTF. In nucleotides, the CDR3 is TGTGCCACCAGCAGCCGACCAGGGACAGACCTTTACTATGGCTACACCTTC.

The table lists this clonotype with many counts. CDR3 in amino acids: CASSESQGYTGELFF. The DNA for the CDR3 is TGCGCCAGCAGTGAGTCACAGGGTTACACCGGGGAGCTGTTTTTT. The J gene is TRBJ2-2, the V gene TRBV10-2, with D maybe TRBD1 (6 bases). Per germline, CDR1 WSHSY and CDR2 SAAADI. Deletions cut 0 bases from V and 3 bases from J, with 8 bases between. CDR3 length: 15 amino acids.

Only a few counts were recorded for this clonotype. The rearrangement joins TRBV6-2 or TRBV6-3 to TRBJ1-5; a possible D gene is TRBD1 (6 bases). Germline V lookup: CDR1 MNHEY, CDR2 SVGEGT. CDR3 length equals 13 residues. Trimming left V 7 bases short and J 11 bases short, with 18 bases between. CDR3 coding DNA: TGTGCCAGCACCCCAGGGGAGTGGTTGGCCCAGCATTTT. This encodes CASTPGEWLAQHF.

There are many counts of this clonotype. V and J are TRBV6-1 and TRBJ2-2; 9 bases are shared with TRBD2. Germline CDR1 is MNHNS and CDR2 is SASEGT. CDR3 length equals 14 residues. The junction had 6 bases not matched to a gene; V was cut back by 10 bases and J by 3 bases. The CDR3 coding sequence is TGTGCCATCAAGACTAGCGGATACACCGGGGAGCTGTTTTTT. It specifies CAIKTSGYTGELFF.

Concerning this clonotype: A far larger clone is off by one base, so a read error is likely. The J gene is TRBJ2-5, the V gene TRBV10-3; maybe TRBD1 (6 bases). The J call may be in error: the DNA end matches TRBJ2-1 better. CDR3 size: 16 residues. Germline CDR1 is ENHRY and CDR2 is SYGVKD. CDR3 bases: TGTGCCAGCAGGGATCCGGGACAACCTCCCTACAATGAGCAGTTCTTC. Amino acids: CASRDPGQPPYNEQFF.

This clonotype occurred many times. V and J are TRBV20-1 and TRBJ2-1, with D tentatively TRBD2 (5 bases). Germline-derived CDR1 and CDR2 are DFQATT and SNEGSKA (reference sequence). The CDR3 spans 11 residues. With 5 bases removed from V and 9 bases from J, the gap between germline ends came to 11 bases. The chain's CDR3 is CSAPRGFEQFF. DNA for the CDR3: TGCAGTGCTCCCAGAGGGTTTGAGCAGTTCTTC.

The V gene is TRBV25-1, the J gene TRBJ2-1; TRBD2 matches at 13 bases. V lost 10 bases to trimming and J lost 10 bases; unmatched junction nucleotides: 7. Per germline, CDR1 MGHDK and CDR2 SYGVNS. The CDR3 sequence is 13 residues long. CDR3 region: CATRLAGGGEQFF. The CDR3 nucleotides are TGTGCCACGAGACTAGCGGGGGGTGGGGAGCAGTTCTTC.

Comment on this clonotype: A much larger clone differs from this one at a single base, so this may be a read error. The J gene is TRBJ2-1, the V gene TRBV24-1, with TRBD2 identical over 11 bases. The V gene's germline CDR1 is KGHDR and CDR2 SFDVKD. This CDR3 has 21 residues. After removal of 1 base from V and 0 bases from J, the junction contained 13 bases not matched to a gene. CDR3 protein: CATSDFTGTSGSRSSYNEQFF. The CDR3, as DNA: TGTGCCACCAGTGATTTTACCGGGACTAGCGGTTCTCGCAGCTCCTACAATGAGCAGTTCTTC.

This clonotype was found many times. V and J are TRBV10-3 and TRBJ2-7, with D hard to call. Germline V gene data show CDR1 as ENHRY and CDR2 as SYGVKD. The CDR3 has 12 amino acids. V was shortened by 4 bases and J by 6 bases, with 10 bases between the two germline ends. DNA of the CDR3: TGTGCCATCAGTGTGGAACGGAGCGAGCAGTACTTC. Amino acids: CAISVERSEQYF.

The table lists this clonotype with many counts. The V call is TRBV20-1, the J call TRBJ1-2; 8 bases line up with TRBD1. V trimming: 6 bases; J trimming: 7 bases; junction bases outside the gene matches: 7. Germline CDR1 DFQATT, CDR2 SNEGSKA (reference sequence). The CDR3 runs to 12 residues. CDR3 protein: CSAPGQGSGYTF. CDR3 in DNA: TGCAGTGCCCCCGGACAGGGAAGTGGCTACACCTTC.